This entry lists 10 T cell receptor beta chains sequenced from one sample in a study of blood T cell repertoires in COVID-19. Only in-frame clones appear in the TCRdb table, and some are missing; sequencing was by immunoSEQ multiplex PCR. Seen here are approximately 99,000 clones, 86% observed once, and the top ten hold roughly 13%. Input material: peripheral blood. These TCRs come from a woman aged 55 to 70 in a cohort sampled during active or convalescent COVID-19.

This chain uses TRBV3-1 (or the pseudogene TRBV3-2) with TRBJ1-2; 8 bases fit TRBD1. Per the germline V gene, CDR1 is LGHDT and CDR2 is YNNKEL (reference sequence). The CDR3 is 14 residues long. With V trimmed by 2 bases and J by 6 bases, 5 bases remained unmatched. The CDR3 nucleotides are TGTGCCAGCAGCCAACGCAGGGGGCGCGATGGCTACACCTTC. Encoded protein: CASSQRRGRDGYTF.

V usage is TRBV5-6 and J usage is TRBJ1-2; D gene ambiguous. The CDR3 has 15 amino acids. The V end lost 1 base, the J end lost 1 base, and 11 bases lay between the germline ends. Germline V gives CDR1 SGHDT, CDR2 YYEEEE. The CDR3 reads CASSLFHRNNYGYTF. In nucleotides, the CDR3 is TGTGCCAGCAGCTTGTTCCACAGAAATAACTATGGCTACACCTTC.

The rearrangement uses TRBV18 and TRBJ1-1, with TRBD1 as a possible D gene (5 bases). V lost 0 bases, J lost 0 bases, and 11 bases lay in between. The CDR3 is 16 residues long. Looked up from germline, CDR1 is KGHSH and CDR2 is LQKENI. CDR3 sequence reads: CASSPPGQPMNTEAFF. The CDR3 DNA sequence: TGTGCCAGCTCACCACCGGGGCAGCCGATGAACACTGAAGCTTTCTTT.

The gene calls are TRBV2 and TRBJ1-5; D uncertain. The CDR3 sequence is 14 residues long. With 8 bases removed from V and 6 bases from J, the gap between germline ends came to 17 bases. Germline CDR1 SNHLY, CDR2 FYNNEI. CDR3 loop: CASGSLGSAQPQHF. For the CDR3, the DNA is TGTGCCAGCGGGTCATTGGGTAGCGCTCAGCCCCAGCATTTT. Filled out from reference TRBV2 and TRBJ1-5, the complete variable domain reads EPEVTQTPSHQVTQMGQEVILRCVPISNHLYFYWYRQILGQKVEFLVSFYNNEISEKSEIFDDQFSVERPDGSNFTLKIRSTKLEDSAMYFCASGSLGSAQPQHFGDGTRLSIL.

This rearrangement joins TRBV11-2 to TRBJ2-5; TRBD2 matches 9 bases. This CDR3 contains 17 residues. With 5 bases clipped from V and 5 bases from J, the junction kept 15 bases outside the gene matches. CDR1 is SGHAT, CDR2 FQNNGV, per germline. The CDR3 DNA is TGTGCCAGCAGCCCCGCGGGCGGTAGCGGGAGCGGGGAGACCCAGTACTTC. This encodes CASSPAGGSGSGETQYF.

The sample holds a few counts of this clone. The rearrangement joins TRBV11-2 to TRBJ2-7; 10 bases line up with TRBD2. The CDR3 contains 15 residues. V was pared by 5 bases and J by 2 bases, with 6 bases of the junction left unmatched. Per the germline V gene, CDR1 is SGHAT and CDR2 is FQNNGV. The CDR3 loop is CASSRTSGPTYEQYF. The CDR3 nucleotides are TGTGCCAGCAGCCGGACTAGCGGCCCAACCTACGAGCAGTACTTC.

The V gene is TRBV3-1 (or the pseudogene TRBV3-2), the J gene TRBJ1-1; 7 bases map to TRBD1. The CDR3 is made up of 15 amino acids. The V gene's germline CDR1 is LGHDT and CDR2 YNNKEL (reference sequence). Trimming cost V 1 base and J 5 bases; bases outside gene matches: 7. In DNA, the CDR3 is TGTGCCAGCAGCCAAGTTAATAACAGGGGTACTGAAGCTTTCTTT. Translating gives CASSQVNNRGTEAFF.

The gene calls are TRBV4-1 and TRBJ1-2; D is uncertain. The CDR3 extends over 15 amino acids. Germline lookup yields CDR1 MGHRA and CDR2 YSYEKL. V lost 0 bases to trimming and J lost 0 bases, with 8 bases between them. The CDR3 is CASSQESGANYGYTF. As DNA, the CDR3 is TGCGCCAGCAGCCAAGAGTCCGGGGCTAACTATGGCTACACCTTC.

V is TRBV15 and J is TRBJ1-5; D is possibly TRBD1 (5 bases). The V end was cut by 0 bases, the J end by 3 bases, with 15 bases between. CDR3 length equals 17 residues. Germline loops: CDR1 LNHNV, CDR2 YYDKDF (reference sequence). The CDR3 nucleotides are TGTGCCACCAGCAGAGAAGGTGGGGCAGGAATCAATCAGCCCCAGCATTTT. Translating gives CATSREGGAGINQPQHF. Full variable domain (missing parts from reference TRBV15 and TRBJ1-5): DAMVIQNPRYQVTQFGKPVTLSCSQTLNHNVMYWYQQKSSQAPKLLFHYYDKDFNNEADTPDNFQSRRPNTSFCFLDIRSPGLGDTAMYLCATSREGGAGINQPQHFGDGTRLSIL.

The chain employs TRBV29-1 and TRBJ1-1, with 7 bases lining up with TRBD1. The CDR3 length is 11 residues. V gave up 5 bases and J gave up 4 bases; unmatched junction bases: 1. The germline CDR1 and CDR2 sequences are SQVTM and ANQGSEA. Here the CDR3 reads CSVRGLTEAFF. In DNA form, the CDR3 reads TGCAGCGTTAGGGGGCTCACTGAAGCTTTCTTT.